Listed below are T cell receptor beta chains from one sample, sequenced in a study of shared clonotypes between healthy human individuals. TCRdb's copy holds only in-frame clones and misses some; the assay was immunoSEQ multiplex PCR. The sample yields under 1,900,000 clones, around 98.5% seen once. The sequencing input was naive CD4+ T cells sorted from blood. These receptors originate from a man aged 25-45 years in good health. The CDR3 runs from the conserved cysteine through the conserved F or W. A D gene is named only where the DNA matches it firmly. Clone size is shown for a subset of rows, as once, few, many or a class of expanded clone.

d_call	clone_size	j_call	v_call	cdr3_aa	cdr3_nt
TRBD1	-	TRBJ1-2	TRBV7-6	CASSPRTGANYGYTF	TGTGCCAGCAGCCCCCGGACAGGGGCAAACTATGGCTACACCTTC
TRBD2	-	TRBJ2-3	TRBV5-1	CASSLEASGGTSTDTQYF	TGCGCCAGCAGCTTGGAAGCTAGCGGGGGAACTAGCACAGATACGCAGTATTTT
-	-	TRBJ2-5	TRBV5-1	CASRDFPRETQYF	TGCGCCAGCAGGGACTTCCCCCGAGAGACCCAGTACTTC
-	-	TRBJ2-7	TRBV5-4	CASSNKPRSSYEQYF	TGTGCCAGCAGCAATAAGCCAAGGAGCTCCTACGAGCAGTACTTC
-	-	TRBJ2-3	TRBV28	CAVSQDNTDTQYF	TGTGCCGTCTCACAGGACAACACAGATACGCAGTATTTT
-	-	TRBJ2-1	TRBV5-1	CASSFISSENEQFF	TGCGCCAGCAGCTTTATATCAAGCGAAAATGAGCAGTTCTTC
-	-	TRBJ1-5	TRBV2	CASSDDQPQHF	TGTGCCAGCAGTGACGATCAGCCCCAGCATTTT
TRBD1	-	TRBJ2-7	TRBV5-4	CASSLSIRTGTLHYEQYF	TGTGCCAGCAGCTTGAGTATTCGGACAGGGACTCTGCACTACGAGCAGTACTTC
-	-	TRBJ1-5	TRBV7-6	CASSFGDYQPQHF	TGTGCCAGCAGCTTCGGGGACTATCAGCCCCAGCATTTT
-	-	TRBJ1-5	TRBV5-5	CASSVRPGSSNQPQHF	TGTGCCAGCAGCGTACGTCCGGGAAGTAGCAATCAGCCCCAGCATTTT
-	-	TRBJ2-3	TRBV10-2	CASSLPQTDTQYF	TGCGCCAGCAGCTTGCCCCAGACGGATACGCAGTATTTT
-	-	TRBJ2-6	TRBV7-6	CASSLARVFGANVLTF	TGTGCCAGCAGCTTGGCCAGGGTATTTGGGGCCAACGTCCTGACTTTC
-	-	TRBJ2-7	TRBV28	CASSLVGVYEQYF	TGTGCCAGCAGTTTAGTGGGAGTCTACGAGCAGTACTTC
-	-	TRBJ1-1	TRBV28	CASSEGMNTEAFF	TGTGCCAGCAGTGAGGGAATGAACACTGAAGCTTTCTTT
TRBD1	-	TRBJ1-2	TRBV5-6	CASSYVTGANGYTF	TGTGCCAGCAGTTACGTGACAGGGGCTAATGGCTACACCTTC
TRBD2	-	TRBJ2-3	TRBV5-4	CASSRTGGRGSTDTQYF	TGTGCCAGCAGCCGTACGGGGGGGCGGGGTAGCACAGATACGCAGTATTTT
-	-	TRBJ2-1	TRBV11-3	CASSLSLTSHNEQFF	TGTGCCAGCAGCTTATCCCTAACATCCCACAATGAGCAGTTCTTC
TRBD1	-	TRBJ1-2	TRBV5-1	CASSPGTGQYGYTF	TGCGCCAGCAGCCCTGGGACAGGGCAGTATGGCTACACCTTC
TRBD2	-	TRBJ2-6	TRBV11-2	CASRTGGLPGANVLTF	TGTGCCAGCAGGACGGGGGGACTTCCTGGGGCCAACGTCCTGACTTTC
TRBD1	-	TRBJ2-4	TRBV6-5	CASSHKQGAGNIQYF	TGTGCCAGCAGCCATAAACAGGGGGCGGGAAACATTCAGTACTTC
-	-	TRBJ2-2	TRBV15	CATRPDSSFGGELFF	TGTGCCACCAGACCCGACAGCTCTTTCGGCGGGGAGCTGTTTTTT
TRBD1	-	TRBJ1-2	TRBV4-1	CASSQGQGEGYTF	TGCGCCAGCAGCCAGGGACAGGGGGAAGGCTACACCTTC
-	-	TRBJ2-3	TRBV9	CASSVERASTDTQYF	TGTGCCAGCAGCGTAGAGCGGGCCAGCACAGATACGCAGTATTTT
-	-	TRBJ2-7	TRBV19	CASSRGTNPYEQYF	TGTGCCAGTAGTAGAGGGACCAATCCCTACGAGCAGTACTTC
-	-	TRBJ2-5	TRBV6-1	CASSEVHSPQETQYF	TGTGCCAGCAGTGAAGTCCACAGCCCCCAAGAGACCCAGTACTTC
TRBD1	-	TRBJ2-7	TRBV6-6	CASSGSGQGVAEQYF	TGTGCCAGCAGTGGAAGTGGACAGGGCGTAGCCGAGCAGTACTTC
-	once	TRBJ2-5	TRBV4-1	CASSQGSASISGTQYF	TGCGCCAGCAGCCAAGGGAGCGCCTCCATAAGCGGGACCCAGTACTTC
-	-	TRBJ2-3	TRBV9	CASQLQGSDTQYF	TGTGCCAGCCAATTACAGGGTTCAGATACGCAGTATTTT
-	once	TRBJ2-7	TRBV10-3	CAISDGAYRDEQYF	TGTGCCATCAGTGATGGGGCCTACAGGGACGAGCAGTACTTC
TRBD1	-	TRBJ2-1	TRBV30	CAWERTGWSNEQFF	TGTGCCTGGGAACGGACAGGGTGGTCCAATGAGCAGTTCTTC
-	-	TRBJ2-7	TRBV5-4	CASSQGPGTAYYEQYF	TGTGCCAGCAGCCAGGGACCCGGGACTGCCTACTACGAGCAGTACTTC
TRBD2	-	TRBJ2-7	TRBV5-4	CASSSGTSRSYEQYF	TGTGCCAGCAGCTCCGGGACTAGCCGCTCCTACGAGCAGTACTTC
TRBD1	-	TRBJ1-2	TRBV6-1	CASSEDRGYGYTF	TGTGCCAGCAGTGAAGACAGGGGATATGGCTACACCTTC
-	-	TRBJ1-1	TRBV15	CATSRGVSTEAFF	TGTGCCACCAGCAGAGGGGTCAGCACTGAAGCTTTCTTT
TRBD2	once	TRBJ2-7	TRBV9	CASSVGAAAGGEQYF	TGTGCCAGCAGCGTCGGAGCTGCGGCCGGGGGGGAGCAGTACTTC
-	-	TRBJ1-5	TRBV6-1	CASSALGWESNQPQHF	TGTGCCAGCAGTGCATTGGGCTGGGAAAGCAATCAGCCCCAGCATTTT
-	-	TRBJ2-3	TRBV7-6	CASSWLRGADTQYF	TGTGCCAGCAGCTGGCTACGGGGGGCGGATACGCAGTATTTT
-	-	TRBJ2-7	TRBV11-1	CASSQERYEQYF	TGTGCCAGCAGCCAAGAGCGCTACGAGCAGTACTTC
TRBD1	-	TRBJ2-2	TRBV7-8	CASRGQGNTGELFF	TGTGCCAGCAGAGGACAGGGAAACACCGGGGAGCTGTTTTTT
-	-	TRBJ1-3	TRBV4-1	CASSQVGFGAGNTIYF	TGCGCCAGCAGCCAAGTCGGCTTTGGCGCAGGAAACACCATATATTTT